Listed here are 25 T cell receptor beta chains from one sample, sequenced in a study of shared clonotypes between healthy human individuals. Only in-frame clones appear in the TCRdb table, and some are missing; sequencing was by immunoSEQ multiplex PCR. Of about 2.1 million clones listed, 80% to 95% are singletons. Naive CD8 cells lacked CD45RO and underwent positive selection for CCR7, leaving out terminally differentiated effector memory CD45RA+ cells. The sample comprised naive CD8+ T cells from PBMCs. The receptors stem from a man aged 18 to 30 in good health. Some clones in this sample may be carry-over from other donors' samples.

V gene TRBV15 combines with J gene TRBJ1-5, with D possibly matching TRBD1 (6 bases). Germline lookup yields CDR1 LNHNV and CDR2 YYDKDF (reference sequence). Deletions cut 4 bases from V and 1 base from J, with 11 bases between. This CDR3 has 15 amino acids. The CDR3 coding sequence is TGTGCCACCAGCACAAACAGGGAGAGCAATCAGCCCCAGCATTTT. Translation gives CATSTNRESNQPQHF.

CDR3 nucleotides: TGTGCCAGCGTAAGTCGGGAGGGCCTGGCAGATACGCAGTATTTT. This gives the protein CASVSREGLADTQYF. The gene calls are TRBV27 and TRBJ2-3; 8 nucleotides line up with TRBD2. J gave up 4 bases and V 8 bases, and 11 bases lay outside the gene matches. The CDR3 has 15 amino acids. Looked up from germline, CDR1 is MNHEY and CDR2 is SMNVEV (reference sequence).

J is TRBJ2-3 and V is TRBV14; 13 nucleotides match TRBD2. The CDR3 length is 18 residues. In germline, CDR1 is SGHDN, CDR2 FVKESK. Trimming at V came to 4 bases and at J to 0 bases, leaving 7 bases not matched to a gene. In nucleotides, the CDR3 is TGTGCCAGCAGCCCTACTGGACTAGCGGGAGCTAGCACAGATACGCAGTATTTT. It is translated as CASSPTGLAGASTDTQYF. Full variable domain (remainder filled in from reference TRBV14 and TRBJ2-3): EAGVTQFPSHSVIEKGQTVTLRCDPISGHDNLYWYRRVMGKEIKFLLHFVKESKQDESGMPNNRFLAERTGGTYSTLKVQPAELEDSGVYFCASSPTGLAGASTDTQYFGPGTRLTVL.

With respect to this clone: Within the sample, other DNA sequences also encode this same CDR3. The J gene is TRBJ2-4, the V gene TRBV11-2; a weak D match, TRBD2 (5 bases). CDR1 and CDR2 (germline): SGHAT, FQNNGV. The V end was cut by 2 bases, the J end by 0 bases, with 11 bases between. The CDR3 totals 16 residues. The CDR3 loop is CASSLNRGLAKNIQYF. The CDR3 nucleotides read TGTGCCAGCAGCTTAAATAGAGGGCTAGCCAAAAACATTCAGTACTTC.

This chain connects TRBV15 to TRBJ2-1, with TRBD1 as a possible D gene (6 bases). Germline V gives CDR1 LNHNV, CDR2 YYDKDF (reference sequence). The CDR3 sequence is 14 residues long. With 5 bases removed from V and 2 bases from J, the gap between germline ends came to 10 bases. The CDR3 bases are TGTGCCACCAGCGACAGGTGGCCCTACAATGAGCAGTTCTTC. Amino acid sequence: CATSDRWPYNEQFF.

The rearrangement links TRBV5-1 to TRBJ2-7; 7 nucleotides agree with TRBD2. V gave up 3 bases and J gave up 6 bases; unmatched junction bases: 3. The CDR3 is 12 amino acids. The germline gives CDR1 SGHRS, CDR2 YFSETQ. CDR3 protein: CASSSVAGEQYF. In DNA form, the CDR3 reads TGCGCCAGCAGCTCGGTAGCGGGCGAGCAGTACTTC. Based on the CDR3 plus reference TRBV5-1 and TRBJ2-7, the full variable domain is KAGVTQTPRYLIKTRGQQVTLSCSPISGHRSVSWYQQTPGQGLQFLFEYFSETQRNKGNFPGRFSGRQFSNSRSEMNVSTLELGDSALYLCASSSVAGEQYFGPGTRLTVT.

As regards this clone: Other DNA variants within this sample encode the same CDR3. The V gene is TRBV4-1, the J gene TRBJ2-3; perhaps TRBD2 as D (5 bases). The CDR3 runs 14 residues. Trimming cost V 1 base and J 3 bases, with 8 bases left between them. Germline values: CDR1 MGHRA, CDR2 YSYEKL. CDR3 loop: CASSQGGGTDTQYF. The CDR3 nucleotides read TGCGCCAGCAGCCAAGGCGGCGGGACAGATACGCAGTATTTT.

J is TRBJ1-1 and V is TRBV14; tentatively, D is TRBD1 (5 bases). The V end was cut by 4 bases, the J end by 0 bases, with 12 bases between. The V gene's germline CDR1 is SGHDN and CDR2 FVKESK. This CDR3 spans 15 amino acids. This CDR3 reads CASSPKGPLNTEAFF. The DNA for the CDR3 is TGTGCCAGCAGCCCTAAGGGACCGTTGAACACTGAAGCTTTCTTT.

This sequence joins TRBV7-3 and TRBJ2-7, with 7 bases identical to TRBD2. CDR1 and CDR2 (germline): SGHTA, FQGTGA. This CDR3 is built from 15 residues. V trimming: 6 bases; J trimming: 0 bases; junction bases outside the gene matches: 8. For the CDR3, the DNA is TGTGCCAGCAGTGAAGGGCCTAGCGGCTCCTACGAGCAGTACTTC. This translates into CASSEGPSGSYEQYF. Full variable domain (rest looked up from reference TRBV7-3 and TRBJ2-7): GAGVSQTPSNKVTEKGKYVELRCDPISGHTALYWYRQSLGQGPEFLIYFQGTGAADDSGLPNDRFFAVRPEGSVSTLKIQRTERGDSAVYLCASSEGPSGSYEQYFGPGTRLTVT.

In its sample, this clone was seen once. The chain recombines TRBV7-9 with TRBJ2-1; 11 nucleotides match TRBD2. V trimming: 5 bases; J trimming: 3 bases; junction bases outside the gene matches: 6. The V gene's germline CDR1 is SEHNR and CDR2 FQNEAQ (reference sequence). The CDR3 has 16 residues. In nucleotides, the CDR3 is TGTGCCAGCAGCCCCCTACTAGCGGGAGACTACAATGAGCAGTTCTTC. As protein: CASSPLLAGDYNEQFF.

In this sample, this clone turned up once. The V call is TRBV21-1, the J call TRBJ2-3; TRBD1 is taken as the D call from the table, unchecked against the DNA. TRBV21-1 is labeled a pseudogene. CDR3 size: 17 residues. As DNA, the CDR3 is TGTGCCAGCACCCTAAAGGTGAGGGACAGGGCGACAGATACGCAGTATTTT. Amino acids: CASTLKVRDRATDTQYF.

The chain has TRBV7-9 and TRBJ2-2; TRBD2 matches 11 bases. The trim removed 8 bases at V and 0 bases at J, leaving 11 bases unmatched. Germline CDR1 SEHNR, CDR2 FQNEAQ (reference sequence). CDR3 length: 18 residues. CDR3 sequence: CASVRTGTSGTNTGELFF. In nucleotides, the CDR3 is TGTGCCAGCGTACGAACCGGGACTAGCGGCACGAACACCGGGGAGCTGTTTTTT.

The chain is built from TRBV4-1 and TRBJ2-7; D remains unclear. The V end was cut by 2 bases, the J end by 4 bases, with 9 bases between. Per germline, CDR1 MGHRA and CDR2 YSYEKL. The CDR3 is 13 amino acids. The CDR3 reads CASSQYLGYEQYF. CDR3 DNA sequence: TGCGCCAGCAGCCAATATCTGGGTTACGAGCAGTACTTC.

The CDR3 loop is CASSWPGGRGPIIYEQYF. CDR3 DNA sequence: TGTGCCAGCAGCTGGCCTGGGGGCAGGGGACCTATCATTTACGAGCAGTACTTC. The chain carries TRBV28 and TRBJ2-7, with a weak D call TRBD1 (6 bases). From germline, CDR1 is MDHEN and CDR2 SYDVKM. This CDR3 region has 18 residues. The V and J ends lost 6 bases and 4 bases respectively, with 28 bases between them.

This clone was counted only a few times. This sequence joins TRBV19 and TRBJ1-5; D is possibly TRBD1 (6 bases). This CDR3 has 16 amino acids. In germline, CDR1 is LNHDA, CDR2 SQIVND (reference sequence). V lost 5 bases and J 0 bases, leaving 14 bases between the germline ends. The CDR3 reads CASSQGLGYSNQPQHF. CDR3 nucleotides: TGTGCCAGTAGTCAGGGGCTGGGGTATAGCAATCAGCCCCAGCATTTT. The full variable domain, with the rest looked up from reference TRBV19 and TRBJ1-5, is DGGITQSPKYLFRKEGQNVTLSCEQNLNHDAMYWYRQDPGQGLRLIYYSQIVNDFQKGDIAEGYSVSREKKESFPLTVTSAQKNPTAFYLCASSQGLGYSNQPQHFGDGTRLSIL.

The CDR3 is CASSSKPRTSGTKEQFF. The CDR3 nucleotides read TGTGCCAGCAGCTCCAAACCTCGGACTAGCGGTACGAAAGAGCAGTTCTTC. The chain joins TRBV7-3 to TRBJ2-1, with 10 bases lining up with TRBD2. The CDR3 is 17 residues long. V was pared by 4 bases and J by 10 bases, with 16 bases of the junction left unmatched. Germline lookup yields CDR1 SGHTA and CDR2 FQGTGA.

V and J are TRBV5-1 and TRBJ2-3, with 7 bases that match TRBD2. CDR3 length equals 15 residues. V was pared by 5 bases and J by 4 bases, with 10 bases of the junction left unmatched. The germline V gene has CDR1 SGHRS and CDR2 YFSETQ. In nucleotides, the CDR3 is TGCGCCAGCAGAGGCCTCGCGGGAGTGGCAGATACGCAGTATTTT. Translated: CASRGLAGVADTQYF.

V and J are TRBV28 and TRBJ2-1; TRBD1 might be the D (5 bases). Deletions cut 6 bases from V and 0 bases from J, with 9 bases between. CDR1 MDHEN and CDR2 SYDVKM come from the germline V gene. This CDR3 is 14 amino acids long. CDR3 in amino acids: CASRTVSSYNEQFF. CDR3 coding DNA: TGTGCCAGCAGGACAGTTAGCTCCTACAATGAGCAGTTCTTC.

With regard to this clone: The sample carries other DNA sequences with the same CDR3. The rearrangement uses TRBV7-9 and TRBJ2-7; no definite D call. From germline, CDR1 is SEHNR and CDR2 FQNEAQ (reference sequence). V was shortened by 1 base and J by 6 bases, with 10 bases between the two germline ends. This CDR3 region has 13 residues. The CDR3 DNA reads as TGTGCCAGCAGCTTAGGGGGTCTAAGCGAGCAGTACTTC. As protein: CASSLGGLSEQYF.

A word on this clone: The sample has other DNA sequences that encode this CDR3 too. The chain is built from TRBV27 and TRBJ1-4; D gene ambiguous. V dropped 3 bases and J dropped 0 bases, with 5 bases sitting between them. Looked up from germline, CDR1 is MNHEY and CDR2 is SMNVEV (reference sequence). CDR3 length equals 14 residues. For the CDR3, the DNA is TGTGCCAGCAGTTTTGGGGCAACTAATGAAAAACTGTTTTTT. Translation gives CASSFGATNEKLFF.

The chain employs TRBV5-6 and TRBJ2-7; no firm D call. From germline, CDR1 is SGHDT and CDR2 YYEEEE. This CDR3 region has 11 residues. V was clipped by 4 bases and J by 6 bases, with 8 bases between them. The CDR3 DNA reads as TGTGCCAGCAGCCTCCTTTTCGAGCAGTACTTC. Its protein product is CASSLLFEQYF. Full variable domain (remainder filled in from reference TRBV5-6 and TRBJ2-7): DAGVTQSPTHLIKTRGQQVTLRCSPKSGHDTVSWYQQALGQGPQFIFQYYEEEERQRGNFPDRFSGHQFPNYSSELNVNALLLGDSALYLCASSLLFEQYFGPGTRLTVT.

The chain has TRBV18 and TRBJ2-3; D not certain. The length of the CDR3 is 16 residues. The ends were cut back, 3 bases at V and 1 base at J, with 14 bases in the middle. Germline V CDR1 and CDR2: KGHSH, LQKENI. The CDR3 bases are TGTGCCAGCTCACCTTGGACCGTAGTCGGCACAGATACGCAGTATTTT. Translation gives CASSPWTVVGTDTQYF.

This clone was observed a single time. This chain connects TRBV9 to TRBJ2-2; 9 bases align to TRBD2. Germline V gives CDR1 SGDLS, CDR2 YYNGEE. The junction had 10 bases not matched to a gene; V was cut back by 6 bases and J by 7 bases. The length of the CDR3 is 15 residues. CDR3 in amino acids: CASTLSGSVGGELFF. The CDR3 DNA reads as TGTGCCAGCACTCTTAGCGGGAGTGTGGGCGGGGAGCTGTTTTTT.

CDR3 sequence: CASSQFIDSLNSPLHF. The DNA of the CDR3 is TGCGCCAGCAGCCAATTTATCGACAGCCTTAATTCACCCCTCCACTTT. The J gene is TRBJ1-6, the V gene TRBV4-3, with D possibly TRBD1 on 5 matching bases. This CDR3 is 16 amino acids long. Trimming stripped 2 bases from V and 6 bases from J, with 14 bases between. Germline assignment: CDR1 LGHNA and CDR2 YSLEER.

The rearrangement uses TRBV30 and TRBJ1-2; D gene unclear. Germline assignment: CDR1 GTSNPN and CDR2 SVGIG (reference sequence). The CDR3 has 11 amino acids. V lost 0 bases, J lost 11 bases, and 10 bases lay in between. As DNA, the CDR3 is TGTGCCTGGAGTGTTTTCGCCCCGTACACCTTC. Translating gives CAWSVFAPYTF.